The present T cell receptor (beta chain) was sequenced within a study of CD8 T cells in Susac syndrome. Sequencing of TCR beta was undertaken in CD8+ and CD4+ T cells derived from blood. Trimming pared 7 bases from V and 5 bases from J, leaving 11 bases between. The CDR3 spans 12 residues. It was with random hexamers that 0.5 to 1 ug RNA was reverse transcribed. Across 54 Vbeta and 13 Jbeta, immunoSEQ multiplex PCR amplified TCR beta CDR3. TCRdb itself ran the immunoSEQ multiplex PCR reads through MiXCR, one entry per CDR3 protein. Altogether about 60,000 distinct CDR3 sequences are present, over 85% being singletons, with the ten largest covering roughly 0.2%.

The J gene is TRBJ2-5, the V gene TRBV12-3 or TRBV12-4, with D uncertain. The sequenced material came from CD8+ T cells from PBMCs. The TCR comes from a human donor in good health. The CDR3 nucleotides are TGTGCCAGCACCCGTGTCTCGGAGACCCAGTACTTC. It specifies CASTRVSETQYF.